Below are 11 T cell receptor beta chains sequenced from a single sample in a study of post-analysis software for immune sequencing data. No antigen has been identified for these receptors. Unique molecular identifiers featured in each of the TCR beta cDNA libraries. TCRdb itself ran the PCR reads through MiXCR, one entry per CDR3 protein. Of around 770,000 distinct CDR3 sequences in the sample, 46% were seen once. Overall study results and limits: Higher frequency in patients than in controls was seen for 5 or 6 TRBV segments, with TRBV5-6, TRBV5-1 and TRBV20-1 among them.

Sequencing was performed on blood. The receptors here all came from a girl aged 5-17 years with multiple sclerosis.

This chain connects TRBV12-3 or TRBV12-4 to TRBJ2-3; the D is unclear. Trimming removed 5 bases at V and 8 bases at J, with 17 bases between. This CDR3 region has 14 residues. CDR3 sequence (DNA): TGTGCCAGCAGTCCCCGGGCGAGGTCAGGTACGCAGTATTTT. It specifies CASSPRARSGTQYF.

The gene calls are TRBV15 and TRBJ1-2, with D tentatively TRBD1 (6 bases). V lost 4 bases and J 5 bases, leaving 14 bases between the germline ends. The CDR3 sequence is 14 residues long. CDR1 is LNHNV, CDR2 YYDKDF, per germline (reference sequence). The CDR3 loop is CATSTDRTYYGYTF. CDR3 bases: TGTGCCACCAGCACTGACAGGACTTATTATGGCTACACCTTC.

The chain recombines TRBV27 with TRBJ2-1, with 7 bases matching TRBD2. J lost 7 bases, V lost 4 bases, and 7 bases had no gene match. Germline CDR1 reads MNHEY; CDR2 reads SMNVEV (reference sequence). The CDR3 is 14 residues long. CDR3 sequence (DNA): TGTGCCAGCAGTTGGGCGGGAGCGGAGAATGAGCAGTTCTTC. Amino acids: CASSWAGAENEQFF.

This clonotype has more than one count but fewer than ten. The chain is built from TRBV29-1 and TRBJ2-7; 7 positions agree with TRBD2. V shed 6 bases, J shed 6 bases, and the junction held 8 bases outside the gene matches. The CDR3 spans 12 residues. From germline, CDR1 is SQVTM and CDR2 ANQGSEA. CDR3 nucleotides: TGCAGCGTCGGGGGGATAGCGGGCGAGCAGTACTTC. Translation gives CSVGGIAGEQYF.

V and J are TRBV20-1 and TRBJ2-7, with no clear D. Germline CDR1 reads DFQATT; CDR2 reads SNEGSKA (reference sequence). Trimming left V 2 bases short and J 0 bases short, with 11 bases between. This CDR3 comprises 14 residues. The CDR3 spells CSARTTPPSYEQYF. The DNA for the CDR3 is TGCAGTGCTAGAACCACACCTCCCTCCTACGAGCAGTACTTC.

In its sample, this clonotype was seen once. V and J are TRBV6-1 and TRBJ2-1; D is unresolved. V gave up 3 bases and J gave up 3 bases, with 9 bases separating them. CDR3 length equals 14 residues. Germline-derived CDR1 and CDR2 are MNHNS and SASEGT. The DNA for the CDR3 is TGTGCCAGCAGTGATGGCCAGCTCTACAATGAGCAGTTCTTC. It codes for CASSDGQLYNEQFF.

The chain carries TRBV6-5 and TRBJ1-1; a possible D gene is TRBD1 (5 bases). V was clipped by 2 bases and J by 3 bases, with 10 bases between them. The CDR3 is 14 residues long. CDR1 and CDR2 (germline): MNHEY, SVGAGI. This CDR3 reads CASSYDTGYTEAFF. The CDR3 DNA is TGTGCCAGCAGTTACGATACAGGTTACACTGAAGCTTTCTTT.

The chain joins TRBV7-9 to TRBJ1-1, with unresolved D. In germline, CDR1 is SEHNR, CDR2 FQNEAQ (reference sequence). Trimming shortened V by 3 bases and J by 4 bases, and 6 bases separated the two germline ends. The CDR3 is 12 residues long. In DNA, the CDR3 is TGTGCCAGCAGCTTGTTGGGCACTGAAGCTTTCTTT. It specifies CASSLLGTEAFF. The variable domain in full, with the rest retrieved from reference TRBV7-9 and TRBJ1-1, is DTGVSQNPRHKITKRGQNVTFRCDPISEHNRLYWYRQTLGQGPEFLTYFQNEAQLEKSRLLSDRFSAERPKGSFSTLEIQRTEQGDSAMYLCASSLLGTEAFFGQGTRLTVV.

With respect to this clonotype: This CDR3 fails to terminate in the conserved phenylalanine or tryptophan, so it likely reflects a read error. The chain employs TRBV11-2 and TRBJ1-2; 8 bases agree with TRBD1. Germline assignment: CDR1 SGHAT and CDR2 FQNNGV. The CDR3 sequence is 16 residues long. Germline trimming cut 0 bases from V and 4 bases from J; bases unmatched to any gene: 7. CDR3 bases: TGTGCCAGCAGCTTAGAGCCGGACAGGGCCCTCTATGGCTACACCTTA. It specifies CASSLEPDRALYGYTL.

A few counts support this clonotype. This CDR3 is CSLLKGGGSGEQYF. Written as DNA, the CDR3 is TGCAGCCTGTTAAAGGGCGGCGGGAGCGGCGAGCAGTACTTC. The chain is built from TRBV29-1 and TRBJ2-4; 7 nucleotides line up with TRBD2. The J call is in doubt because the DNA end fits TRBJ2-7 better. CDR1 and CDR2 from the germline V gene are SQVTM and ANQGSEA. The CDR3 has 14 residues.

The chain recombines TRBV7-8 with TRBJ2-7; TRBD1 is a possible D gene (5 bases). Near its end, the DNA agrees better with TRBJ2-5, so the J call may be wrong. The CDR3 is 14 residues long. The germline V gene has CDR1 SGHVS and CDR2 FQNEAQ. The CDR3: CACSSGLHQETQYF. CDR3 DNA sequence: TGTGCCTGTTCGTCAGGGCTTCACCAAGAGACCCAGTACTTC.